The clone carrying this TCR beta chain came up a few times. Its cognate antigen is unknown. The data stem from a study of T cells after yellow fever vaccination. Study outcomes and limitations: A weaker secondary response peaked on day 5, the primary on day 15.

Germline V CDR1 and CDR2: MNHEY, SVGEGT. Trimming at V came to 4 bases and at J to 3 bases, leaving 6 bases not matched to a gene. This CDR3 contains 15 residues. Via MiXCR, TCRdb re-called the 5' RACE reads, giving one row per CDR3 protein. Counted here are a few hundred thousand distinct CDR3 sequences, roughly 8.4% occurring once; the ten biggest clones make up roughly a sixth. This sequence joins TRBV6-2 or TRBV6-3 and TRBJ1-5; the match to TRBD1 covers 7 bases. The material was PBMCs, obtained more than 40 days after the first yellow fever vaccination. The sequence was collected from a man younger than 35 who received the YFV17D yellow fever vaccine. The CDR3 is CASSSGTASNQPQHF. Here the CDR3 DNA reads TGTGCCAGCAGTTCCGGGACAGCCTCCAATCAGCCCCAGCATTTT.